These T cell receptor beta chains were read from a single sample in a study of blood T cell repertoires in COVID-19. TCRdb keeps only in-frame clones here, not all; method: immunoSEQ multiplex PCR. The sample lists about 190,000 clones, approximately 91% occurring once. The sample comprised peripheral blood. Every receptor here comes from a woman in her thirties or forties who had recovered from COVID-19. Each CDR3 is given with its conserved first and last residue. The D gene is left open where the match is weak. Rows may omit the clone size; those that give it use once, few, many or a size class.

d_call	j_call	v_call	clone_size	cdr3_nt	cdr3_aa
TRBD2	TRBJ2-5	TRBV7-9	NA	TGTGCCAGCAGCCGGGATAGCGGGAGGATAGAGACCCAGTACTTC	CASSRDSGRIETQYF
TRBD1	TRBJ1-1	TRBV6-6	NA	TGTGCCAGCAGCCCACCAGGGGGTATCACTGAAGCTTTCTTT	CASSPPGGITEAFF
TRBD2	TRBJ2-7	TRBV27	NA	TGTGCCAGCAGTTGGAGCGGGGACTACGAGCAGTACTTC	CASSWSGDYEQYF
TRBD1	TRBJ2-2	TRBV5-1	NA	TGCGCCAGCAGCCGCACATGGGTCCGGACAGGGGGCACCGGGGAGCTGTTTTTT	CASSRTWVRTGGTGELFF
NA	TRBJ2-7	TRBV3-1/TRBV3-2	NA	TGTGCCAGCAGCCCCAGCGGACTCCCGGGTGGCCACGAGCAGTACTTC	CASSPSGLPGGHEQYF
NA	TRBJ1-1	TRBV3-1/TRBV3-2	NA	TGTGCCAGCAGCCCGACCTCACAGGGAAGGACTGAAGCTTTCTTT	CASSPTSQGRTEAFF
NA	TRBJ1-1	TRBV7-9	few	TGTGCCAGCAGCTTAGACAGTGTGGACACTGAAGCTTTCTTT	CASSLDSVDTEAFF
NA	TRBJ2-1	TRBV30	NA	TGTGCCTGGAGTGTCGGGGTAGAAAGGTACAATGAGCAGTTCTTC	CAWSVGVERYNEQFF
TRBD1	TRBJ1-4	TRBV7-2	NA	TGTGCCAGCAGCTTTGACAGGGGTCAAGGGGATGAAAAACTGTTTTTT	CASSFDRGQGDEKLFF
TRBD1	TRBJ2-3	TRBV19	NA	TGTGCCAGTAGTATACGACAGGGCGCAGATACGCAGTATTTT	CASSIRQGADTQYF
TRBD1	TRBJ1-5	TRBV5-8	NA	TGTGCCAGCCCCTCGCGGGACAGGGAACCCCAGGGGAATCAGCCCCAGCATTTT	CASPSRDREPQGNQPQHF
NA	TRBJ2-7	TRBV2	few	TGTGCCAGCAGTGTTGCCCAGCGGGTCAACCACGAGCAGTACTTC	CASSVAQRVNHEQYF
TRBD2	TRBJ2-7	TRBV5-4	NA	TGTGCCAGCAGCTTTAGCGGGGCCTCCTACGAGCAGTACTTC	CASSFSGASYEQYF
NA	TRBJ2-3	TRBV24-1	NA	TGTGCCACCGGGACACCGGCTAGCACAGATACGCAGTATTTT	CATGTPASTDTQYF
TRBD1	TRBJ2-7	TRBV30	NA	TGTGCCTGGAGTGTCGACTTCAAGGACAGGGGCGAGCAGTACTTC	CAWSVDFKDRGEQYF
NA	TRBJ2-2	TRBV7-8	NA	TGTGCCAGCAGCTTAGGCTCACAGGGTACAACCGGGGAGCTGTTTTTT	CASSLGSQGTTGELFF
NA	TRBJ2-6	TRBV2	NA	TGTGCCAGCAGTGTGAGCTCTGGGGCCAACGTCCTGACTTTC	CASSVSSGANVLTF
TRBD1	TRBJ2-1	TRBV19	NA	TGTGCCAGTAGGGGGACAGGGGGACCCCCTGAGCAGTTCTTC	CASRGTGGPPEQFF
TRBD1	TRBJ1-2	TRBV7-2	NA	TGTGCCAGCAGCTTCGCCGGGACAGGGGGATTCTATGGCTACACCTTC	CASSFAGTGGFYGYTF
NA	TRBJ1-3	TRBV11-2	NA	TGTGCCAGCAGCTTGTGGACAGACCCAGTCTGGGGCTTT	CASSLWTDPVWGF
TRBD2	TRBJ2-5	TRBV29-1	NA	TGCAGCGGGGGCCCGGGACTAGCGGAGCAAGAGACCCAGTACTTC	CSGGPGLAEQETQYF
NA	TRBJ1-1	TRBV28	few	TGTGCCAGCAGTTTACAAGGGGCTGAAGCTTTCTTT	CASSLQGAEAFF
TRBD1	TRBJ2-7	TRBV10-3	NA	TGTGCCATCAGCCCGGGACAGGGGATGACCTACGAGCAGTACTTC	CAISPGQGMTYEQYF
TRBD2	TRBJ2-1	TRBV28	once	TGTGCCAGCAGTTCCCATAGCGGGACCAATGAGCAGTTCTTC	CASSSHSGTNEQFF
NA	TRBJ1-2	TRBV5-1	NA	TGCGCCAGCAGCTTGGGGCAGGGTGGTGGCTACACCTTC	CASSLGQGGGYTF
NA	TRBJ2-1	TRBV21-1	NA	TGTGCCAGCAGCGCCAAGCCAACAGGGGATTACAGCAATGAGCAGTTCTTC	CASSAKPTGDYSNEQFF
TRBD1	TRBJ1-1	TRBV9	once	TGTGCCAGCAGCACCGGGACAGTCAAGGCTGAAGCTTTCTTT	CASSTGTVKAEAFF
TRBD2	TRBJ2-5	TRBV29-1	NA	TGCAGCGTGGCTAGCGGGAGTTTGGAGACCCAGTACTTC	CSVASGSLETQYF
NA	TRBJ1-2	TRBV19	NA	TGTGCCAGTAGTAGAGACAGGATCCCAGTGACTGGCTACACCTTC	CASSRDRIPVTGYTF
TRBD2	TRBJ2-3	TRBV6-2/TRBV6-3	few	TGTGCCAGCAGCACTAGCGGGAGTATTGGCACAGATACGCAGTATTTT	CASSTSGSIGTDTQYF
NA	TRBJ1-2	TRBV19	NA	TGTGCCAGTAGACGGGACAACACTATCTATGGCTACACCTTC	CASRRDNTIYGYTF
NA	TRBJ2-3	TRBV2	NA	TGTGCCAGCAGTGAGCAGGGGTCGAGCACAGATACGCAGTATTTT	CASSEQGSSTDTQYF
NA	TRBJ2-7	TRBV10-1	NA	TGCGCCAGCAGTGAACGTGTGCCTACTGGCTACGAGCAGTACTTC	CASSERVPTGYEQYF
NA	TRBJ2-2	TRBV16	NA	TGTGCCAGCAGCCCTAGGTCTGGCACCGGGGAGCTGTTTTTT	CASSPRSGTGELFF
TRBD2	TRBJ2-1	TRBV7-7	NA	TGTGCCAGCAGCCCAGTCGGGAGGGGGAATGAGCAGTTCTTC	CASSPVGRGNEQFF
TRBD2	TRBJ2-1	TRBV11-3	NA	TGTGCCAGCAGCTTTGGGACTACGGGCGACAATGAGCAGTTCTTC	CASSFGTTGDNEQFF
NA	TRBJ2-1	TRBV21-1	NA	TGTGCCAGCAGCCCCCACGGGGGACTAGCTTACAATGAGCAGTTCTTC	CASSPHGGLAYNEQFF
NA	TRBJ2-7	TRBV27	NA	TGTGCCAGCAGTTCGCTATTAGCCTACGAGCAGTACTTC	CASSSLLAYEQYF
NA	TRBJ2-7	TRBV6-1	NA	TGTGCCAGCAGTGAAGGGGACACACACTCCTACGAGCAGTACTTC	CASSEGDTHSYEQYF
NA	TRBJ2-3	TRBV20-1	NA	TGCAGTGCTCCACCGGGACTTCACCAGTATTTT	CSAPPGLHQYF
TRBD2	TRBJ2-2	TRBV2	NA	TGTGCCAGCGCAAAGGGACTATCCACCGGGGAGCTGTTTTTT	CASAKGLSTGELFF
NA	TRBJ2-7	TRBV28	NA	TGTGCCAGCACCCCTCGTTCAGGTTGGGTCTACGAGCAGTACTTC	CASTPRSGWVYEQYF
NA	TRBJ1-4	TRBV5-1	NA	TGCGCCAGCAGCTTTGGCGGCGGGGGGAGAGAAAAACTGTTTTTT	CASSFGGGGREKLFF
TRBD2	TRBJ2-1	TRBV11-3	few	TGTGCCAGCAGCTCAGGGGTAACTAGCGGGAGTTTTAATGAGCAGTTCTTC	CASSSGVTSGSFNEQFF
NA	TRBJ2-2	TRBV3-1/TRBV3-2	NA	TGTGCCAGCTCCCGGACAAGCAGTCCCGGGGAGCTGTTTTTT	CASSRTSSPGELFF
TRBD1	TRBJ2-7	TRBV6-5	NA	TGTGCCAGCAGTCCCCGGGACAGAACCTACGAGCAGTACTTC	CASSPRDRTYEQYF
TRBD2	TRBJ2-3	TRBV6-5	NA	TGTGCCAGCAGTTCTGGACTAGCGGCCTACACAGATACGCAGTATTTT	CASSSGLAAYTDTQYF
TRBD1	TRBJ1-3	TRBV9	NA	TGTGCCAGCAGCGTAGCGACAGGGGGAAACACCATATATTTT	CASSVATGGNTIYF
TRBD1	TRBJ2-7	TRBV5-1	NA	TGCGCCAGCAGCTTCAACAGGGGTTACGAGCAGTACTTC	CASSFNRGYEQYF
TRBD1	TRBJ2-2	TRBV25-1	NA	TGTGCCAGCAGTGAAGCGCTACAGGGGGCGCATGGCGGGGAGCTGTTTTTT	CASSEALQGAHGGELFF
NA	TRBJ2-5	TRBV6-5	NA	TGTGCCAGCAGTTATGACAGCCAAGAGACCCAGTACTTC	CASSYDSQETQYF
TRBD2	TRBJ2-1	TRBV20-1	many	TGCAGTGCTAGTCACGGGACTAGCGGGATGAATGAGCAGTTCTTC	CSASHGTSGMNEQFF
NA	TRBJ1-5	TRBV27	NA	TGTGCCAGCAGTTCCCGGGTGGGTCAGCCCCAGCATTTT	CASSSRVGQPQHF
TRBD1	TRBJ1-5	TRBV19	few	TGTGCCAGTAACCAAGACCGGGACAGAAGCAATCAGCCCCAGCATTTT	CASNQDRDRSNQPQHF
NA	TRBJ1-3	TRBV10-2	once	TGCGCCAGCAGCGTCGACTGGCAGGGCACTGGAAACACCATATATTTT	CASSVDWQGTGNTIYF